The 2 T cell receptor beta chains presented below share a single source sample, sequenced in a study of resident and recirculating memory T cells in vitiligo. Assay: immunoSEQ multiplex PCR; the TCRdb copy retains only in-frame clones and omits some. The sample shows some 70,000 clones, 90% to 95% of them seen only once. Specimen: blood. The origin of the receptors is a male donor with vitiligo.

The V call is TRBV30, the J call TRBJ1-2; D ambiguous. V lost 3 bases and J lost 2, with 10 bases in between. The CDR3 is 13 amino acids. Germline values: CDR1 GTSNPN, CDR2 SVGIG (reference sequence). This chain's CDR3 is CAWSSAENYGYTF. In nucleotides, the CDR3 is TGTGCCTGGAGCTCCGCGGAGAACTATGGCTACACCTTC.

This sequence joins TRBV18 and TRBJ1-1; D not certain. CDR1 and CDR2 (germline): KGHSH, LQKENI. The V gene lost 0 bases and the J gene lost 1 base, with 9 bases spanning the gap. The CDR3 is 15 amino acids. CDR3 protein: CASSPPVPGNTEAFF. The DNA of the CDR3 is TGTGCCAGCTCACCACCCGTCCCCGGGAACACTGAAGCTTTCTTT.